The entry below gives a single T cell receptor (beta chain) sequence along with its context. Its matching antigen is unknown. Measured with immunoSEQ multiplex PCR; TCRdb has only the in-frame clones, and not every one. The table shows more than 40,000 clones, with 65% to 85% occurring only once. The CDR3 has 14 amino acids. The germline gives CDR1 SGHNT, CDR2 YYREEE (reference sequence). The trim removed 0 bases at V and 10 bases at J, leaving 5 bases unmatched. The data were obtained in a study of OX40 agonist ivuxolimab in advanced cancers. For the study at large: Eligibility rules accepted prior anti-PD-1, anti-PD-L1 or anti-CTLA-4 therapy, and 40% had some.

Overall study findings and caveats: Circulating CD4+ and CD8+ T cells showed clonal expansion by week 6 at 0.1 to 3.0 mg/kg.

Sequenced here: CD4+ or CD8+ T cells sorted from blood, sampled in a trial of the OX40 agonist ivuxolimab. The chain couples TRBV5-4 to TRBJ1-4; 8 nucleotides match TRBD1. The source of this sequence is an adult with an advanced solid tumor such as melanoma, head and neck, liver or kidney cancer. This chain's CDR3 is CASSLDAGTGKLFF. In DNA, the CDR3 is TGTGCCAGCAGCTTGGACGCCGGGACAGGAAAACTGTTTTTT.